The rows below give T cell receptor beta chains drawn from one sample of a study of blood T cell repertoires in COVID-19. The method was immunoSEQ multiplex PCR; TCRdb's version includes in-frame clones alone and lacks a portion of them. The sample shows 250,000 to 350,000 clones, about four fifths of them seen only once. The sample was peripheral blood. The source of these receptors is a person between 70 and 80 years old with COVID-19, enrolled during active disease. The CDR3 runs from the conserved cysteine through the conserved F or W. The order of the fields is J gene, D gene, clone size, V gene, CDR3 protein, CDR3 DNA. A D gene is named only where the DNA matches it firmly. A clone size is listed for some rows: how often the clone was seen (once, few, many), or a class if it is expanded.

j_gene: TRBJ1-5
d_gene: TRBD1
abundance: NA
v_gene: TRBV9
CDR3aa: CASSVGQGGQPQHF
CDR3nt: TGTGCCAGCAGCGTAGGACAGGGCGGGCAGCCCCAGCATTTT

j_gene: TRBJ1-6
d_gene: TRBD1
abundance: NA
v_gene: TRBV5-4
CDR3aa: CASSLDGTGNGSPLHF
CDR3nt: TGTGCCAGCAGCTTGGATGGGACAGGGAATGGGTCACCCCTCCACTTT

j_gene: TRBJ2-5
d_gene: TRBD1
abundance: NA
v_gene: TRBV6-2/TRBV6-3
CDR3aa: CASRPPGQGKETQYF
CDR3nt: TGTGCCAGCAGACCTCCGGGACAGGGGAAAGAGACCCAGTACTTC

j_gene: TRBJ1-2
d_gene: NA
abundance: NA
v_gene: TRBV25-1
CDR3aa: CASSEEGRTFYGYTF
CDR3nt: TGTGCCAGCAGTGAGGAGGGCAGAACCTTCTATGGCTACACCTTC

j_gene: TRBJ2-2
d_gene: TRBD2
abundance: NA
v_gene: TRBV5-1
CDR3aa: CASSLEAGGPTGELFF
CDR3nt: TGCGCCAGCAGCTTGGAGGCGGGAGGGCCGACCGGGGAGCTGTTTTTT

j_gene: TRBJ1-2
d_gene: TRBD1
abundance: NA
v_gene: TRBV7-9
CDR3aa: CASSLVAGGSDYGYTF
CDR3nt: TGTGCCAGCAGCTTAGTGGCAGGGGGATCCGACTATGGCTACACCTTC

j_gene: TRBJ2-1
d_gene: TRBD2
abundance: NA
v_gene: TRBV6-2/TRBV6-3
CDR3aa: CASSSGTSGANEQFF
CDR3nt: TGTGCCAGCAGTTCCGGGACTAGCGGGGCGAATGAGCAGTTCTTC

j_gene: TRBJ1-1
d_gene: NA
abundance: NA
v_gene: TRBV27
CDR3aa: CASTSGVVGTEAFF
CDR3nt: TGTGCCAGCACGTCAGGGGTTGTCGGCACTGAAGCTTTCTTT

j_gene: TRBJ2-3
d_gene: NA
abundance: once
v_gene: TRBV7-8
CDR3aa: CASSWGRTDTQYF
CDR3nt: TGTGCCAGCAGCTGGGGCAGAACAGATACGCAGTATTTT

j_gene: TRBJ2-7
d_gene: TRBD2
abundance: NA
v_gene: TRBV27
CDR3aa: CASSFSGTSRGDEQYF
CDR3nt: TGTGCCAGCAGTTTTTCCGGGACTAGCAGAGGTGACGAGCAGTACTTC

j_gene: TRBJ1-1
d_gene: NA
abundance: NA
v_gene: TRBV7-2
CDR3aa: CASSLTGNTEAFF
CDR3nt: TGTGCCAGCAGCTTAACAGGAAACACTGAAGCTTTCTTT

j_gene: TRBJ1-1
d_gene: TRBD1
abundance: NA
v_gene: TRBV9
CDR3aa: CASSPRQGLMNTEAFF
CDR3nt: TGTGCCAGCAGCCCCCGACAGGGGCTCATGAACACTGAAGCTTTCTTT

j_gene: TRBJ2-5
d_gene: TRBD2
abundance: NA
v_gene: TRBV7-2
CDR3aa: CASAARRGARETQYF
CDR3nt: TGTGCCAGCGCGGCCCGGCGGGGGGCCAGGGAGACCCAGTACTTC

j_gene: TRBJ2-1
d_gene: NA
abundance: NA
v_gene: TRBV12-3/TRBV12-4
CDR3aa: CASSFNRGEQFF
CDR3nt: TGTGCCAGCAGTTTTAACCGGGGTGAGCAGTTCTTC